One and the same sample provided the 26 T cell receptor beta chains below, sequenced in a study of CD8+ T cells in alopecia areata. Specified treatment: oral pan-JAK inhibitor, 5-10 mg twice daily. Extraction and reverse transcription of RNA yielded cDNA as the sequencing template. Assay used: immunoSEQ multiplex PCR; TCRdb lists only in-frame clones, some missing. The sample lists about 140,000 clones; roughly nine tenths were seen once. This specimen consisted of CD8+ T cells sorted from blood, obtained at week 4, from a patient treated with tofacitinib. These receptors were taken from a human donor with alopecia areata.

The chain has TRBV7-9 and TRBJ2-7; TRBD2 matches at 7 bases. Germline V gene data show CDR1 as SEHNR and CDR2 as FQNEAQ (reference sequence). Unmatched junction bases numbered 6, after V lost 5 bases and J lost 5 bases. The CDR3 totals 13 residues. CDR3 nucleotides: TGTGCCAGCAGCCCGCCTGCGGGGGACGAGCAGTACTTC. Translation: CASSPPAGDEQYF.

The chain employs TRBV5-7 and TRBJ2-1; no reliable D call. TRBV5-7 is given ORF status, its function remaining uncertain. The CDR3 is made up of 12 amino acids. The germline V and J ends were trimmed by 4 bases and 3 bases, with 5 bases remaining between them. In nucleotides, the CDR3 is TGTGCCAGCAGCAAGGACTACAATGAGCAGTTCTTC. Residues: CASSKDYNEQFF.

The V call is TRBV2, the J call TRBJ2-7, with D uncertain. This CDR3 is 11 amino acids long. Germline assignment: CDR1 SNHLY and CDR2 FYNNEI. Trimming cost V 5 bases and J 5 bases, with 7 bases left between them. The CDR3 sequence: CASSKEDEQYF. DNA for the CDR3: TGTGCCAGCAGTAAAGAAGACGAGCAGTACTTC.

The chain joins TRBV29-1 to TRBJ2-7; unclear D gene. Trimming cost V 4 bases and J 4 bases, with 8 bases left between them. The CDR3 is 11 amino acids. Germline assignment: CDR1 SQVTM and CDR2 ANQGSEA. In DNA form, the CDR3 reads TGCAGCGTTGTTTTCCTTTACGAGCAGTACTTC. Protein sequence: CSVVFLYEQYF.

The sample holds a few counts of this clone. The chain combines TRBV29-1 with TRBJ1-2; a possible D gene is TRBD1 (6 bases). The ends were cut back, 4 bases at V and 4 bases at J, with 31 bases in the middle. CDR1 is SQVTM and CDR2 is ANQGSEA in the germline V gene. CDR3 size: 19 residues. In DNA form, the CDR3 reads TGCAGCGTTGGGGACATCCATACAATCCAACCCCCCGGAGGCTATGGCTACACCTTC. Translating gives CSVGDIHTIQPPGGYGYTF.

The rearrangement joins TRBV30 to TRBJ2-7; tentatively, D is TRBD1 or TRBD2 (7 bases each). Trimming pared 3 bases from V and 5 bases from J, leaving 17 bases between. Germline assignment: CDR1 GTSNPN and CDR2 SVGIG (reference sequence). This CDR3 has 14 amino acids. Here the CDR3 DNA reads TGTGCCTGGAGGGCAGGGGGGGCCGCCCACGAGCAGTACTTC. It yields the protein CAWRAGGAAHEQYF.

The genes are TRBV4-1 and TRBJ1-2; TRBD1 aligns across 8 bases. V gave up 3 bases and J gave up 0 bases; unmatched junction bases: 3. Germline CDR1 and CDR2: MGHRA and YSYEKL. CDR3 length equals 15 residues. CDR3 sequence: CASSQGQVTNYGYTF. CDR3 nucleotides: TGCGCCAGCAGCCAGGGACAGGTGACTAACTATGGCTACACCTTC.

The chain's CDR3 is CASSVATGGSYGYTF. CDR3 bases: TGTGCCAGCAGCGTAGCTACAGGGGGCAGTTATGGCTACACCTTC. The chain has TRBV9 and TRBJ1-2; TRBD1 agrees at 9 bases. J was trimmed by 5 bases and V by 0 bases; bases with no gene match: 5. CDR1 and CDR2 from the germline V gene are SGDLS and YYNGEE. This CDR3 comprises 15 residues.

The chain uses TRBV13 and TRBJ2-1; TRBD1 matches 11 bases. Germline CDR1 reads PRHDT; CDR2 reads FYEKMQ (reference sequence). V lost 5 bases, J lost 9 bases, and 9 bases stayed unmatched. This CDR3 region has 15 residues. CDR3 coding DNA: TGTGCCAGCAGCCCGAGGGGACAGGGGGATACTGAGCAGTTCTTC. It codes for CASSPRGQGDTEQFF.

The chain recombines TRBV5-1 with TRBJ2-1; 11 bases are a match to TRBD2. The ends lost 1 base at V and 0 bases at J; junction bases unmatched: 12. The CDR3 extends over 20 amino acids. The germline CDR1 and CDR2 sequences are SGHRS and YFSETQ. CDR3 nucleotides: TGCGCCAGCAGCTTGACGCTAGCGGGGGGACCGCGGACCTCCTACAATGAGCAGTTCTTC. Its translation: CASSLTLAGGPRTSYNEQFF.

This clone has more than one count but fewer than ten. This rearrangement joins TRBV5-6 to TRBJ2-7; maybe TRBD1 (5 bases). The CDR3 covers 15 residues. In germline, CDR1 is SGHDT, CDR2 YYEEEE. Trimming took 6 bases from V and 2 from J, leaving 18 bases between them. In DNA form, the CDR3 reads TGTGCCAGCACCTTACGACAGAAGAACACCTACGAGCAGTACTTC. Its translation is CASTLRQKNTYEQYF.

This clone was recorded a few times. V usage is TRBV27 and J usage is TRBJ2-7; D possibly corresponds to TRBD2 (6 bases). Per the germline V gene, CDR1 is MNHEY and CDR2 is SMNVEV (reference sequence). Trimming took 0 bases from V and 0 from J, leaving 18 bases between them. The CDR3 runs to 18 residues. The CDR3, as DNA: TGTGCCAGCAGTTTATCACGCAACAGCGGGCACCGCTCCTACGAGCAGTACTTC. Protein product: CASSLSRNSGHRSYEQYF.

This chain links TRBV7-9 with TRBJ2-5; 8 nucleotides line up with TRBD1. TRBJ2-7 matches the DNA end more closely, so the J call is doubtful. CDR1 is SEHNR, CDR2 FQNEAQ, per germline (reference sequence). The CDR3 contains 15 residues. CDR3 loop: CASSPTGQGFHEQYF. DNA for the CDR3: TGTGCCAGCAGCCCGACCGGACAGGGATTCCACGAGCAGTACTTC.

The rearrangement joins TRBV29-1 to TRBJ2-1; TRBD2 matches 9 bases. CDR1 is SQVTM, CDR2 ANQGSEA, per germline. The CDR3 is 14 residues long. The trim removed 3 bases at V and 7 bases at J, leaving 7 bases unmatched. In nucleotides, the CDR3 is TGCAGCGTTGATTTCGGCGGGGGGGGGAATGAGCAGTTCTTC. It codes for CSVDFGGGGNEQFF.

The chain employs TRBV7-6 and TRBJ2-2; D may be TRBD2 (6 bases). The CDR3 runs 15 residues. Between the trimmed V and J ends, which lost 1 base and 4 bases, there was a span of 10 bases. The germline V gene has CDR1 SGHVS and CDR2 FNYEAQ. DNA of the CDR3: TGTGCCAGCAGCTTAGATGGGGGGATCACCGGGGAGCTGTTTTTT. This gives the protein CASSLDGGITGELFF.

This rearrangement joins TRBV4-1 to TRBJ2-7; 7 bases fit TRBD2. Trimming took 1 base from V and 5 from J; bases not matched to a gene: 5. CDR3 length: 14 residues. Germline V lookup: CDR1 MGHRA, CDR2 YSYEKL. The CDR3 sequence: CASSQVGGSHEQYF. For the CDR3, the DNA is TGCGCCAGCAGCCAAGTGGGCGGGAGTCACGAGCAGTACTTC.

This sequence joins TRBV7-9 and TRBJ2-1; maybe TRBD2 (5 bases). CDR3 length: 15 amino acids. The germline gives CDR1 SEHNR, CDR2 FQNEAQ (reference sequence). V was pared by 5 bases and J by 4 bases, with 15 bases between. The DNA of the CDR3 is TGTGCCAGCAGCAGAGCCGGCGGGCAGTACAATGAGCAGTTCTTC. Encoded protein: CASSRAGGQYNEQFF.

This clone was counted between two and nine times. The chain links TRBV11-2 to TRBJ2-7; D remains unclear. The CDR3 is 13 amino acids. Trimming left V 5 bases short and J 9 bases short, with 17 bases between. Germline CDR1 SGHAT, CDR2 FQNNGV. DNA of the CDR3: TGTGCCAGCAGCCAGATGACTTGGAGCGCGCAGTACTTC. This sequence encodes CASSQMTWSAQYF.

The chain joins TRBV9 to TRBJ2-3; D ambiguous. This CDR3 is 13 amino acids long. The V end lost 3 bases, the J end lost 6 bases, and 11 bases lay between the germline ends. CDR1 and CDR2 (germline): SGDLS, YYNGEE. CDR3: CASSGRGADTQYF. DNA for the CDR3: TGTGCCAGCAGCGGGAGAGGAGCGGATACGCAGTATTTT. The full variable domain, completed using reference TRBV9 and TRBJ2-3, is DSGVTQTPKHLITATGQRVTLRCSPRSGDLSVYWYQQSLDQGLQFLIQYYNGEERAKGNILERFSAQQFPDLHSELNLSSLELGDSALYFCASSGRGADTQYFGPGTRLTVL.

J is TRBJ1-1 and V is TRBV4-2, with D tentatively TRBD1 (6 bases). The germline V gene has CDR1 LGHNA and CDR2 YNFKEQ. Trimming removed 4 bases at V and 5 bases at J, with 17 bases between. The CDR3 has 15 residues. The DNA of the CDR3 is TGTGCCAGCAGCCCGGAGGGGGGATTGGGTACTGAAGCTTTCTTT. Its translation is CASSPEGGLGTEAFF.

V gene TRBV5-6 combines with J gene TRBJ2-1; D ambiguous. This CDR3 has 15 amino acids. The germline V gene has CDR1 SGHDT and CDR2 YYEEEE. V dropped 7 bases and J dropped 4 bases, with 18 bases sitting between them. The CDR3 loop reads CASEENPSGYNEQFF. In DNA form, the CDR3 reads TGTGCCAGCGAAGAAAACCCCTCGGGTTACAATGAGCAGTTCTTC. Variable domain in full (rest from reference TRBV5-6 and TRBJ2-1): DAGVTQSPTHLIKTRGQQVTLRCSPKSGHDTVSWYQQALGQGPQFIFQYYEEEERQRGNFPDRFSGHQFPNYSSELNVNALLLGDSALYLCASEENPSGYNEQFFGPGTRLTVL.

As DNA, the CDR3 is TGTGCCAGCAGCTTGATCAGCACGACCTACACAGATACGCAGTATTTT. This sequence encodes CASSLISTTYTDTQYF. This chain connects TRBV5-6 to TRBJ2-3; D remains ambiguous. Germline loops: CDR1 SGHDT, CDR2 YYEEEE. Trimming pared 1 base from V and 2 bases from J, leaving 14 bases between. The CDR3 consists of 16 residues.

The chain has TRBV7-9 and TRBJ2-1; tentatively, D is TRBD2 (6 bases). V was cut by 7 bases and J by 1 base, with 11 bases left in between. The germline V gene encodes CDR1 SEHNR and CDR2 FQNEAQ (reference sequence). This CDR3 contains 14 residues. CDR3 nucleotides: TGTGCCAGCAAAGGCGGGGTATCCTACAATGAGCAGTTCTTC. Residues: CASKGGVSYNEQFF.

The chain recombines TRBV2 with TRBJ2-3; 7 bases are shared with TRBD1. The CDR3 spans 15 residues. V was pared by 6 bases and J by 0 bases, with 6 bases of the junction left unmatched. Germline V gene sequence: CDR1 SNHLY, CDR2 FYNNEI. The CDR3 DNA follows: TGTGCCAGCAGACCCCGGGACAGCAGCACAGATACGCAGTATTTT. Translated: CASRPRDSSTDTQYF.

The chain carries TRBV5-1 and TRBJ2-7, with 7 bases that match TRBD1. The CDR3 is 14 residues long. Germline CDR1 is SGHRS and CDR2 is YFSETQ. Trimming took 3 bases from V and 2 from J; bases not matched to a gene: 5. The DNA for the CDR3 is TGCGCCAGCAGCTCCCCGGGACAGACCTACGAGCAGTACTTC. The encoded protein is CASSSPGQTYEQYF.

The DNA for the CDR3 is TGTGCCAGCAGTTACTCGACAAGCGGGGACACTGAAGCTTTCTTT. Translated: CASSYSTSGDTEAFF. The chain uses TRBV6-5 and TRBJ1-1, with D hard to call. The V and J ends lost 0 bases and 3 bases respectively, with 11 bases between them. Looked up from germline, CDR1 is MNHEY and CDR2 is SVGAGI. This CDR3 region has 15 residues.